The 27 T cell receptor beta chains listed next were all sequenced from one sample in a study of cytomegalovirus exposure and HLA in healthy donors. It was with 60 Vbeta and 13 Jbeta primers that the PCR ran. The repertoire was sequenced with immunoSEQ multiplex PCR; TCRdb's copy has only in-frame clones and lacks some. The data hold 100,000 to 150,000 clones, with roughly 76% observed a single time. Sequenced: PBMCs. The receptors shown here come from a woman between 45 and 60 years old in good health and CMV-seronegative.

This clone was seen a single time. This chain links TRBV6-6 with TRBJ1-2, with 9 nucleotides matching TRBD1. The trim removed 3 bases at V and 6 bases at J, leaving 8 bases unmatched. The germline V gene encodes CDR1 MNHNY and CDR2 SVGAGI (reference sequence). The CDR3 spans 15 residues. CDR3 nucleotide sequence: TGTGCCAGCAGTTATGGGGACAGGGCAGAGAATGGCTACACCTTC. Amino acid sequence: CASSYGDRAENGYTF.

The CDR3 DNA sequence: TGTGCCAGCAGGGCTGTGGGGGCTAGCGGCCAAGAGACCCAGTACTTC. Translation: CASRAVGASGQETQYF. This rearrangement joins TRBV28 to TRBJ2-5; D may be TRBD2 (7 bases). Trimming pared 6 bases from V and 1 base from J, leaving 18 bases between. The CDR3 spans 16 residues. The V gene's germline CDR1 is MDHEN and CDR2 SYDVKM.

V gene TRBV18 combines with J gene TRBJ2-3; 10 bases align to TRBD1. The junction had 7 bases not matched to a gene; V was cut back by 3 bases and J by 1 base. The CDR3 covers 17 residues. In germline, CDR1 is KGHSH, CDR2 LQKENI. The CDR3 DNA reads as TGTGCCAGCTCACCCCCCCAGACAGGGGGCCGCACAGATACGCAGTATTTT. Protein product: CASSPPQTGGRTDTQYF.

The V and J genes are TRBV6-5 and TRBJ2-2; TRBD2 aligns across 12 bases. The CDR3 is 14 amino acids. V lost 5 bases and J lost 7; bases outside the gene matches: 2. The germline CDR1 and CDR2 sequences are MNHEY and SVGAGI. The CDR3 loop is CASSPGLAGGELFF. In nucleotides, the CDR3 is TGTGCCAGCAGTCCGGGACTAGCGGGCGGGGAGCTGTTTTTT.

The V call is TRBV5-8, the J call TRBJ1-1; 7 bases map to TRBD1. There are 14 residues in the CDR3. From germline, CDR1 is SGHTS and CDR2 YDEGEE. J was trimmed by 7 bases and V by 1 base; bases with no gene match: 7. The CDR3 protein is CASSLLRTGYEAFF. In nucleotides, the CDR3 is TGTGCCAGCAGCTTGTTGAGGACAGGCTATGAAGCTTTCTTT.

The chain has TRBV28 and TRBJ2-7, with unresolved D. V dropped 6 bases and J dropped 4 bases, with 13 bases sitting between them. The CDR3 is 13 residues long. From germline, CDR1 is MDHEN and CDR2 SYDVKM. The CDR3 nucleotides are TGTGCCAGCAGGCCCCACCAAGCGTACGAGCAGTACTTC. This codes for CASRPHQAYEQYF.

The V and J genes are TRBV27 and TRBJ2-7; 10 bases map to TRBD2. The junction had 10 bases not matched to a gene; V was cut back by 5 bases and J by 3 bases. The CDR3 has 16 residues. The germline gives CDR1 MNHEY, CDR2 SMNVEV (reference sequence). CDR3 nucleotides: TGTGCCAGCAGTCAATCGGATAGCGGGAGGTACTACGAGCAGTACTTC. Encoded protein: CASSQSDSGRYYEQYF.

This clone appeared once. V usage is TRBV6-4 and J usage is TRBJ2-1; 8 bases are a match to TRBD2. J gave up 3 bases and V 4 bases, and 5 bases lay outside the gene matches. This CDR3 comprises 15 residues. Germline V lookup: CDR1 MRHNA, CDR2 SNTAGT. The CDR3 loop reads CASSATSGYYNEQFF. Written as DNA, the CDR3 is TGTGCCAGCAGTGCCACTAGCGGCTACTACAATGAGCAGTTCTTC.

The rearrangement uses TRBV28 and TRBJ1-4, with 7 nucleotides matching TRBD1. In germline, CDR1 is MDHEN, CDR2 SYDVKM. The CDR3 runs 16 residues. Trimming removed 7 bases from V and 0 bases from J; junction bases left unmatched: 8. CDR3 in DNA: TGTGCCAGCAACCCGGGACAGCCCGCAACTAATGAAAAACTGTTTTTT. Protein sequence: CASNPGQPATNEKLFF. The whole variable domain, filled in from reference TRBV28 and TRBJ1-4, reads DVKVTQSSRYLVKRTGEKVFLECVQDMDHENMFWYRQDPGLGLRLIYFSYDVKMKEKGDIPEGYSVSREKKERFSLILESASTNQTSMYLCASNPGQPATNEKLFFGSGTQLSVL.

The J gene is TRBJ1-1, the V gene TRBV5-6; maybe TRBD1 (6 bases). The CDR3 has 14 residues. V lost 4 bases and J lost 1, with 11 bases in between. Germline CDR1 is SGHDT and CDR2 is YYEEEE. CDR3 amino acids: CASSKQGRNTEAFF. CDR3 nucleotides: TGTGCCAGCAGCAAACAGGGTAGGAACACTGAAGCTTTCTTT.

The V call is TRBV7-9, the J call TRBJ2-7; TRBD1 matches at 7 bases. This CDR3 comprises 14 residues. Germline V gene sequence: CDR1 SEHNR, CDR2 FQNEAQ (reference sequence). Unmatched junction bases numbered 10, after V lost 7 bases and J lost 4 bases. The CDR3 sequence: CASTRGQSEYEQYF. CDR3 DNA sequence: TGTGCCAGCACTCGGGGACAGTCCGAATACGAGCAGTACTTC. Full variable domain (outside the CDR3, taken from reference TRBV7-9 and TRBJ2-7): DTGVSQNPRHKITKRGQNVTFRCDPISEHNRLYWYRQTLGQGPEFLTYFQNEAQLEKSRLLSDRFSAERPKGSFSTLEIQRTEQGDSAMYLCASTRGQSEYEQYFGPGTRLTVT.

The CDR3 DNA follows: TGTGCCAGCAGTTACGGGAGGAGGCTGCATGAGCAGTTCTTC. It yields the protein CASSYGRRLHEQFF. This chain links TRBV28 with TRBJ2-1, with 7 bases fitting TRBD2. Trimming cost V 4 bases and J 8 bases; bases outside gene matches: 8. The germline V gene encodes CDR1 MDHEN and CDR2 SYDVKM. This CDR3 is 14 amino acids long. Together with reference TRBV28 and TRBJ2-1, the CDR3 gives the full variable domain: DVKVTQSSRYLVKRTGEKVFLECVQDMDHENMFWYRQDPGLGLRLIYFSYDVKMKEKGDIPEGYSVSREKKERFSLILESASTNQTSMYLCASSYGRRLHEQFFGPGTRLTVL.

The chain uses TRBV4-1 and TRBJ1-2, with D possibly being TRBD1 (6 bases). Germline V gene lookup returns CDR1 MGHRA and CDR2 YSYEKL. The V and J ends lost 2 bases and 7 bases respectively, with 14 bases between them. This CDR3 has 14 amino acids. CDR3 sequence: CASSQQDRMSGYTF. The CDR3 DNA reads as TGCGCCAGCAGCCAACAAGACAGGATGAGTGGCTACACCTTC.

With respect to this clone: One end of the junction fails to match germline, which may point to a read error. The rearrangement joins TRBV7-9 to TRBJ2-3; 7 bases map to TRBD1. The CDR3 consists of 15 residues. Germline V gene data show CDR1 as SEHNR and CDR2 as FQNEAQ (reference sequence). The CDR3 DNA sequence: TGTTCCAGCAGCCGACGAGGACAGGTCACAGATACGCAGTATTTT. Its translation is CSSSRRGQVTDTQYF.

This clone was counted only a few times. The rearrangement joins TRBV9 to TRBJ1-1, with D tentatively TRBD1 (5 bases). The CDR3 consists of 14 residues. V was cut by 0 bases and J by 7 bases, with 13 bases left in between. Germline CDR1 and CDR2: SGDLS and YYNGEE. The CDR3 sequence: CASSVEWEGFEAFF. In DNA, the CDR3 is TGTGCCAGCAGCGTAGAATGGGAGGGGTTTGAAGCTTTCTTT.

The genes are TRBV30 and TRBJ1-1, with D perhaps matching TRBD1 (6 bases). V shed 2 bases and J shed 7 bases, with 11 bases lying between them. Looked up from germline, CDR1 is GTSNPN and CDR2 is SVGIG (reference sequence). The length of the CDR3 is 12 residues. For the CDR3, the DNA is TGTGCCTGGAGTTTGGGGGCCGTTGAAGCTTTCTTT. Translating gives CAWSLGAVEAFF.

The chain is built from TRBV5-6 and TRBJ2-7, with 10 bases identical to TRBD2. This CDR3 has 14 residues. The V gene's germline CDR1 is SGHDT and CDR2 YYEEEE. V shed 2 bases and J 4 bases; nucleotides not matched to a gene: 3. The chain's CDR3 is CASSLPSGSYEQYF. Here the CDR3 DNA reads TGTGCCAGCAGCTTACCTAGCGGGAGTTACGAGCAGTACTTC.

The chain recombines TRBV15 with TRBJ2-2, with a tentative D call TRBD2 (6 bases). Germline CDR1 is LNHNV and CDR2 is YYDKDF (reference sequence). V was clipped by 5 bases and J by 1 base, with 11 bases between them. The CDR3 consists of 15 residues. The CDR3 reads CATSGMGGNTGELFF. Written as DNA, the CDR3 is TGTGCCACCAGCGGCATGGGGGGGAACACCGGGGAGCTGTTTTTT.

The CDR3 here is CASSPVTANTEAFF. CDR3 nucleotide sequence: TGTGCCAGCAGCCCGGTTACAGCCAACACTGAAGCTTTCTTT. The J gene is TRBJ1-1, the V gene TRBV28; no reliable D call. Trimming pared 6 bases from V and 2 bases from J, leaving 13 bases between. Germline lookup yields CDR1 MDHEN and CDR2 SYDVKM. The CDR3 sequence is 14 residues long.

The V and J genes are TRBV7-9 and TRBJ1-5; D ambiguous. The germline CDR1 and CDR2 sequences are SEHNR and FQNEAQ (reference sequence). V lost 8 bases and J lost 3, with 11 bases in between. This CDR3 spans 13 amino acids. The CDR3 region has the DNA TGTGCCAGCGGCAACAGCATCAATCAGCCCCAGCATTTT. Its protein product is CASGNSINQPQHF.

The V and J genes are TRBV29-1 and TRBJ1-4; D ambiguous. V lost 4 bases and J lost 11, with 11 bases in between. CDR3 length: 11 residues. The germline V gene has CDR1 SQVTM and CDR2 ANQGSEA. The CDR3, as DNA: TGCAGCGTTGTTAATGATGCGAAACTGTTTTTT. This sequence encodes CSVVNDAKLFF. Combining the CDR3 with reference TRBV29-1 and TRBJ1-4 gives the whole variable domain SAVISQKPSRDICQRGTSLTIQCQVDSQVTMMFWYRQQPGQSLTLIATANQGSEATYESGFVIDKFPISRPNLTFSTLTVSNMSPEDSSIYLCSVVNDAKLFFGSGTQLSVL.

This clone was counted a single time. The chain recombines TRBV29-1 with TRBJ2-5; 8 bases line up with TRBD2. The trim removed 2 bases at V and 5 bases at J, leaving 10 bases unmatched. In germline, CDR1 is SQVTM, CDR2 ANQGSEA. The CDR3 extends over 15 amino acids. The CDR3 region is CSVESRSGVRETQYF. The DNA for the CDR3 is TGCAGCGTTGAAAGCCGTAGCGGGGTTAGGGAGACCCAGTACTTC. The whole variable domain, remainder taken from reference TRBV29-1 and TRBJ2-5, is SAVISQKPSRDICQRGTSLTIQCQVDSQVTMMFWYRQQPGQSLTLIATANQGSEATYESGFVIDKFPISRPNLTFSTLTVSNMSPEDSSIYLCSVESRSGVRETQYFGPGTRLLVL.

The V gene is TRBV6-5, the J gene TRBJ2-3, with no clear D. Deletions cut 4 bases from V and 2 bases from J, with 7 bases between. Germline-derived CDR1 and CDR2 are MNHEY and SVGAGI. The CDR3 extends over 13 amino acids. The CDR3 spells CASSLTYTDTQYF. The CDR3 DNA sequence: TGTGCCAGCAGTTTAACTTACACAGATACGCAGTATTTT.

The chain is built from TRBV7-2 and TRBJ2-7, with 14 bases aligning to TRBD2. This CDR3 region has 17 residues. V was clipped by 3 bases and J by 1 base; unmatched bases: 5. Per the germline V gene, CDR1 is SGHTA and CDR2 is FQGNSA. CDR3 DNA sequence: TGTGCCAGCAGCTTGGGGACTAGCGGGAGCCTGTCCTACGAGCAGTACTTC. This gives the protein CASSLGTSGSLSYEQYF. The whole variable domain, filled in from reference TRBV7-2 and TRBJ2-7, reads GAGVSQSPSNKVTEKGKDVELRCDPISGHTALYWYRQSLGQGLEFLIYFQGNSAPDKSGLPSDRFSAERTGGSVSTLTIQRTQQEDSAVYLCASSLGTSGSLSYEQYFGPGTRLTVT.

This clone came up a few times. V gene TRBV28 combines with J gene TRBJ1-3; D is possibly TRBD1 (6 bases). Looked up from germline, CDR1 is MDHEN and CDR2 is SYDVKM. With 7 bases removed from V and 0 bases from J, the gap between germline ends came to 16 bases. The CDR3 contains 16 residues. CDR3 residues: CASKTGTASSGNTIYF. The DNA of the CDR3 is TGTGCCAGCAAAACAGGGACGGCGAGCTCTGGAAACACCATATATTTT. Together with reference TRBV28 and TRBJ1-3, the CDR3 gives the full variable domain: DVKVTQSSRYLVKRTGEKVFLECVQDMDHENMFWYRQDPGLGLRLIYFSYDVKMKEKGDIPEGYSVSREKKERFSLILESASTNQTSMYLCASKTGTASSGNTIYFGEGSWLTVV.

J is TRBJ2-7 and V is TRBV5-4, with D possibly matching TRBD2 (7 bases). The germline CDR1 and CDR2 sequences are SGHNT and YYREEE (reference sequence). This CDR3 has 16 residues. Trimming removed 4 bases from V and 0 bases from J, with 17 bases in between. CDR3 sequence: CASSGRRGGVSYEQYF. CDR3 DNA: TGTGCCAGCAGCGGAAGGAGGGGGGGAGTCTCCTACGAGCAGTACTTC.

In this sample, this clone turned up a few times. The chain is built from TRBV5-5 and TRBJ2-2; 7 bases fit TRBD1. Germline trimming cut 1 base from V and 3 bases from J; bases unmatched to any gene: 3. CDR1 SGHKS and CDR2 YYEKEE come from the germline V gene (reference sequence). The CDR3 has 15 residues. The DNA of the CDR3 is TGTGCCAGCAGCTTGACTCAGGGGGACACCGGGGAGCTGTTTTTT. It translates to CASSLTQGDTGELFF.